These 11 T cell receptor beta chains came from one sample sequenced in a study of blood T cell repertoires in COVID-19. Method: immunoSEQ multiplex PCR; TCRdb's copy keeps in-frame clones and lacks some. Found here are roughly 340,000 clones, more than 70% of them singletons; the top ten hold about 7%. The specimen was peripheral blood. All receptors derive from a woman in her seventies with COVID-19, enrolled during active disease.

This rearrangement joins TRBV28 to TRBJ1-6; the match to TRBD1 covers 8 bases. Germline lookup yields CDR1 MDHEN and CDR2 SYDVKM. The CDR3 is 13 amino acids. CDR3 loop: CAYRQDRVSPLHF. The DNA of the CDR3 is TGTGCTTATCGCCAGGACAGGGTCTCACCCCTCCACTTT.

The sample holds a few counts of this clone. The rearrangement links TRBV5-1 to TRBJ1-2, with TRBD1 as a possible D gene (6 bases). Trimming removed 4 bases from V and 5 bases from J, with 18 bases in between. The CDR3 spans 15 residues. The germline CDR1 and CDR2 sequences are SGHRS and YFSETQ. For the CDR3, the DNA is TGCGCCAGCAGCCCCCAACAGGGCTCTATTTATGGCTACACCTTC. As protein: CASSPQQGSIYGYTF. The entire variable domain, with the rest obtained from reference TRBV5-1 and TRBJ1-2, is as follows: KAGVTQTPRYLIKTRGQQVTLSCSPISGHRSVSWYQQTPGQGLQFLFEYFSETQRNKGNFPGRFSGRQFSNSRSEMNVSTLELGDSALYLCASSPQQGSIYGYTFGSGTRLTVV.

This CDR3 is CASSRDGTDTQYF. In DNA, the CDR3 is TGTGCCAGCTCACGGGATGGCACAGATACGCAGTATTTT. The chain links TRBV2 to TRBJ2-3; a weak D match, TRBD2 (5 bases). The CDR3 has 13 residues. CDR1 is SNHLY, CDR2 FYNNEI, per germline. The V and J ends lost 8 bases and 1 base respectively, with 10 bases between them.

As for this clone: The same CDR3 can be traced to other DNA sequences in this sample. This chain links TRBV5-1 with TRBJ1-2; weak D call: TRBD1 (5 bases). V shed 1 base and J shed 6 bases, with 7 bases lying between them. CDR1 and CDR2 (germline): SGHRS, YFSETQ. This CDR3 has 12 amino acids. CDR3 DNA: TGCGCCAGCAGCTTGTCGGGGGATGGCTACACCTTC. Amino acid sequence: CASSLSGDGYTF. The full variable domain, completed using reference TRBV5-1 and TRBJ1-2, is KAGVTQTPRYLIKTRGQQVTLSCSPISGHRSVSWYQQTPGQGLQFLFEYFSETQRNKGNFPGRFSGRQFSNSRSEMNVSTLELGDSALYLCASSLSGDGYTFGSGTRLTVV.

The CDR3 loop reads CASSMSGNTIYF. The CDR3 DNA reads as TGTGCCAGTAGTATGAGTGGAAACACCATATATTTT. V is TRBV19 and J is TRBJ1-3; no firm D call. Trimming removed 3 bases from V and 3 bases from J, with 3 bases in between. The CDR3 has 12 amino acids. Germline CDR1 LNHDA, CDR2 SQIVND (reference sequence).

This clone is a singleton in its sample. The chain links TRBV27 to TRBJ1-4, with D possibly TRBD1 on 5 matching bases. The germline gives CDR1 MNHEY, CDR2 SMNVEV (reference sequence). This CDR3 is built from 15 residues. Trimming took 1 base from V and 2 from J, leaving 8 bases between them. The chain's CDR3 is CASSLYQGTNEKLFF. The CDR3 coding sequence is TGTGCCAGCAGTTTATATCAGGGTACTAATGAAAAACTGTTTTTT.

The J gene is TRBJ2-7, the V gene TRBV7-2, with a possible D match to TRBD2 (6 bases). Germline-derived CDR1 and CDR2 are SGHTA and FQGNSA. The CDR3 is made up of 15 amino acids. Trimming removed 4 bases from V and 7 bases from J, with 20 bases in between. CDR3 sequence (DNA): TGTGCCAGCAGCTCGGCCCCTGGATCTGCGGGGGAGCAGTACTTC. This encodes CASSSAPGSAGEQYF. The variable domain in full, completed from reference TRBV7-2 and TRBJ2-7, reads GAGVSQSPSNKVTEKGKDVELRCDPISGHTALYWYRQSLGQGLEFLIYFQGNSAPDKSGLPSDRFSAERTGGSVSTLTIQRTQQEDSAVYLCASSSAPGSAGEQYFGPGTRLTVT.

The genes are TRBV6-6 and TRBJ1-3; TRBD1 matches 7 bases. CDR1 and CDR2 from the germline V gene are MNHNY and SVGAGI (reference sequence). The CDR3 consists of 20 residues. V dropped 5 bases and J dropped 1; count of bases not matched to a gene: 20. DNA of the CDR3: TGTGCCAGCAGTCCAAGACAGGGAACGAAAGTTTGGCCTTCTGGAAACACCATATATTTT. Encoded protein: CASSPRQGTKVWPSGNTIYF.

The gene calls are TRBV2 and TRBJ1-2; D remains unclear. V lost 2 bases and J 4 bases, leaving 5 bases between the germline ends. The CDR3 length is 12 residues. From germline, CDR1 is SNHLY and CDR2 FYNNEI. The CDR3 DNA reads as TGTGCCAGCAGTGAAAGGAGCTATGGCTACACCTTC. Encoded protein: CASSERSYGYTF.

The chain recombines TRBV18 with TRBJ2-7; the D is unclear. CDR3 length equals 14 residues. The ends were cut back, 3 bases at V and 1 base at J, with 10 bases in the middle. Per germline, CDR1 KGHSH and CDR2 LQKENI. In DNA form, the CDR3 reads TGTGCCAGCTCACCTTCGACACGATCCTACGAGCAGTACTTC. Residues: CASSPSTRSYEQYF.

V usage is TRBV7-9 and J usage is TRBJ1-6; tentative D call: TRBD1 (5 bases). CDR1 is SEHNR, CDR2 FQNEAQ, per germline (reference sequence). The CDR3 has 14 amino acids. The V end lost 2 bases, the J end lost 13 bases, and 15 bases lay between the germline ends. DNA for the CDR3: TGTGCCAGCAGCTTAAGGGGTATAACCTCGCCCCTCCACTTT. It translates to CASSLRGITSPLHF.